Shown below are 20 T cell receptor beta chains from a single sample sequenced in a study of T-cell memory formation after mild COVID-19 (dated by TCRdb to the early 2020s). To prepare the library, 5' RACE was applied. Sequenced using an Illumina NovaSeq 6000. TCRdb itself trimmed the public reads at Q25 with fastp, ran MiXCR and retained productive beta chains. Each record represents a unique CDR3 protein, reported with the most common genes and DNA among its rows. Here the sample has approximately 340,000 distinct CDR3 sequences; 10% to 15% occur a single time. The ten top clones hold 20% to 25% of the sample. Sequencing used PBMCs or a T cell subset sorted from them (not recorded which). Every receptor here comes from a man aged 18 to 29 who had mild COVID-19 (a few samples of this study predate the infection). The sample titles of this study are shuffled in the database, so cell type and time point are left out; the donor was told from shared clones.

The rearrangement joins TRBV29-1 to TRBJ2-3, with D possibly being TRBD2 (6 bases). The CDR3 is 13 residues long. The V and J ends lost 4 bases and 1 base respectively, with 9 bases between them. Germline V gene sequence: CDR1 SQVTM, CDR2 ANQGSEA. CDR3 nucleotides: TGCAGCGTTGTTTTAGCGGGCACAGATACGCAGTATTTT. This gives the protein CSVVLAGTDTQYF.

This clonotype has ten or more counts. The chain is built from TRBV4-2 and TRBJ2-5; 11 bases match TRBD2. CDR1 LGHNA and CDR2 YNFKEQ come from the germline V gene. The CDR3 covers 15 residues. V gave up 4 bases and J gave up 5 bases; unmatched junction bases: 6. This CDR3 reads CASSPGLAGGETQYF. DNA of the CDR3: TGTGCCAGCAGCCCTGGACTAGCGGGCGGGGAGACCCAGTACTTC.

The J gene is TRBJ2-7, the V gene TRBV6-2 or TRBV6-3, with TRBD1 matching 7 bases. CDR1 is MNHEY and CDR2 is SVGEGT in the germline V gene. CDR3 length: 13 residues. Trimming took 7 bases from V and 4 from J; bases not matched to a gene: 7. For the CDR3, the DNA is TGTGCCAGCACACGTAGGGGGCCATACGAGCAGTACTTC. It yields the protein CASTRRGPYEQYF.

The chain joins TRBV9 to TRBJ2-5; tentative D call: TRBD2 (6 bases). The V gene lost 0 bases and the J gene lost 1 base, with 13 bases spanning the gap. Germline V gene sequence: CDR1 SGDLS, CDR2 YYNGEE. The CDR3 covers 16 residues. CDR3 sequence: CASSVAASAGQETQYF. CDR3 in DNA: TGTGCCAGCAGCGTAGCTGCTAGCGCGGGCCAAGAGACCCAGTACTTC.

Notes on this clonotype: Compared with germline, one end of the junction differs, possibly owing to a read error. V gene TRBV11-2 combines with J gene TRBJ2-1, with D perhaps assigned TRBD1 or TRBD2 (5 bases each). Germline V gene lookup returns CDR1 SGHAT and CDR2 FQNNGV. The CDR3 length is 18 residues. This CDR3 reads CASSSGETGTASYNEQFF. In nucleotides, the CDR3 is TGCGCCAGCAGCTCTGGCGAGACTGGGACCGCTTCCTACAATGAGCAGTTCTTC.

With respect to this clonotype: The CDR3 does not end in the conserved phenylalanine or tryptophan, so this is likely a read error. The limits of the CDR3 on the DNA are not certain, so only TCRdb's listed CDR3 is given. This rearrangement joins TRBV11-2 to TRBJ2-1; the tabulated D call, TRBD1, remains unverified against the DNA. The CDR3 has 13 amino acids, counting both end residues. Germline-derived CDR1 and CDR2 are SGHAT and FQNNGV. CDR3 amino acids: CASSLSRQGFPFI.

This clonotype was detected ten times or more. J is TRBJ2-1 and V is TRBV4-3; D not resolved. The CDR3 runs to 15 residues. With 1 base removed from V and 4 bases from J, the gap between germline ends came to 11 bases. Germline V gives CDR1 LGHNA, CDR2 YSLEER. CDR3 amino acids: CASSQGTAAYNEQFF. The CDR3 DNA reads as TGCGCCAGCAGCCAAGGGACCGCTGCATACAATGAGCAGTTCTTC.

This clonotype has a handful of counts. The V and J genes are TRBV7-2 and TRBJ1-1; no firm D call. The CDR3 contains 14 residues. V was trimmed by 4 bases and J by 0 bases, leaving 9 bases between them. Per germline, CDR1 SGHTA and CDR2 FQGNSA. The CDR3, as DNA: TGTGCCAGCAGCTCGTATAACCTGAACACTGAAGCTTTCTTT. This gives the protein CASSSYNLNTEAFF.

The CDR3 DNA reads as TGTGCCAGCCCAAACGTCCGCTATGGCTACACCTTC. It encodes CASPNVRYGYTF. The chain joins TRBV6-5 to TRBJ1-2, with D uncertain. This CDR3 is built from 12 residues. Looked up from germline, CDR1 is MNHEY and CDR2 is SVGAGI. V was cut by 8 bases and J by 4 bases, with 11 bases left in between.

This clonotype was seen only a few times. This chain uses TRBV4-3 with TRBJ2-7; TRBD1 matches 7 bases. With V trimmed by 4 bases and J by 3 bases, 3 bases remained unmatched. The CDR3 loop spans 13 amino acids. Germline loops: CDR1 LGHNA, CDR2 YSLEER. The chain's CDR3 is CASSPNRGYEQYV. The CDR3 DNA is TGCGCCAGCAGCCCTAACAGGGGCTACGAGCAGTACGTC.

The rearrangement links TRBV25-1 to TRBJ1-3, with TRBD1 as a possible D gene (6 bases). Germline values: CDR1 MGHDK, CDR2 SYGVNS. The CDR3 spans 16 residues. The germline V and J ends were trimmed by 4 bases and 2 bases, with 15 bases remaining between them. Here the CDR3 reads CASSATTGSPGNTIYF. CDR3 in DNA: TGTGCCAGCAGTGCAACCACAGGGTCACCTGGAAACACCATATATTTT.

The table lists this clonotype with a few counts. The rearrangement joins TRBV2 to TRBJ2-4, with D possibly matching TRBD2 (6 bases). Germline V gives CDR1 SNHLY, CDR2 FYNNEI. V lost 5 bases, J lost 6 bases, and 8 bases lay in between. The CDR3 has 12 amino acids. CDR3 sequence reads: CASSMTRNIQYF. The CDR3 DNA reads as TGTGCCAGCAGTATGACTAGAAACATTCAGTACTTC.

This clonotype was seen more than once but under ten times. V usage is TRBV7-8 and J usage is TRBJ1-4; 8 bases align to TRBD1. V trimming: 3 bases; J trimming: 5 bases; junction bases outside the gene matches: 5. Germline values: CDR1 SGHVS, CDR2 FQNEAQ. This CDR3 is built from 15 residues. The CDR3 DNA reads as TGTGCCAGCAGCTTGTACAGGACAGGGAATGAAAAACTGTTTTTT. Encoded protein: CASSLYRTGNEKLFF.

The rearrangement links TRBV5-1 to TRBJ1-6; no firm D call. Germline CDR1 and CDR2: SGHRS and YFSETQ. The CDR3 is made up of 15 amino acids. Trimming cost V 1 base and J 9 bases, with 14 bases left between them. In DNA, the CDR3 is TGCGCCAGCAGCTTGTACGGGGATTCGGGTTCACCCCTCCACTTT. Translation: CASSLYGDSGSPLHF.

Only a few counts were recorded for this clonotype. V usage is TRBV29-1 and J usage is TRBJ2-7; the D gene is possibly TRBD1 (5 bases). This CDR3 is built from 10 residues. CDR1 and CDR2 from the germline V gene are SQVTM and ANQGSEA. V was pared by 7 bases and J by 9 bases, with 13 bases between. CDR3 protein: CSAWQGRQYF. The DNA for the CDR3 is TGCAGCGCCTGGCAGGGAAGGCAGTACTTC.

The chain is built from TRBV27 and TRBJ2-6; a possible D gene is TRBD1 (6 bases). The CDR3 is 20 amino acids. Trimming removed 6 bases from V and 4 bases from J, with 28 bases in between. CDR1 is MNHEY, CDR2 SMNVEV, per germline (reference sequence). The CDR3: CASSPRPRTDFSSGANVLTF. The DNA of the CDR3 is TGTGCCAGCAGCCCAAGACCCCGGACAGACTTCAGCTCGGGGGCCAACGTCCTGACTTTC.

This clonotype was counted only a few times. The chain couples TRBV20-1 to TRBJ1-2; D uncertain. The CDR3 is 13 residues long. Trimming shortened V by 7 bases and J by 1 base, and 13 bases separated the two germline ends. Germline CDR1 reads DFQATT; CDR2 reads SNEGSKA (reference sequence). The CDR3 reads CSVPPPDNYGYTF. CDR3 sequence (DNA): TGCAGTGTCCCCCCCCCGGATAACTATGGCTACACCTTC.

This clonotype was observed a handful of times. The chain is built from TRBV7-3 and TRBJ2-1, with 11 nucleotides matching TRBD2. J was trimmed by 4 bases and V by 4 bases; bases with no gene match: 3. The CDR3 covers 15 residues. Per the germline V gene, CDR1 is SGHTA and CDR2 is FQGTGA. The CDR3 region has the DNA TGTGCCAGCAGCTATAGCGGGGGGGGATACAATGAGCAGTTCTTC. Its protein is CASSYSGGGYNEQFF.

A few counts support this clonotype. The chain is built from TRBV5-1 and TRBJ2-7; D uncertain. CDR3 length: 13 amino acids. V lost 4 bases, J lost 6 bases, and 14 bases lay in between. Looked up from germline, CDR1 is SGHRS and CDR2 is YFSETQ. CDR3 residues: CASSPRSGIEQYF. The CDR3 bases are TGCGCCAGCAGCCCCCGGAGTGGCATCGAGCAGTACTTC.

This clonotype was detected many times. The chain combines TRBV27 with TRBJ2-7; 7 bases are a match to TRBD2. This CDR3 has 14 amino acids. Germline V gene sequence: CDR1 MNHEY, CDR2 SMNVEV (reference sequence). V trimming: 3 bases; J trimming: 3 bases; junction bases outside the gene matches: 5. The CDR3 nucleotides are TGTGCCAGCAGTTTGAGCGGGGTTTTCTACGAGCAGTACTTC. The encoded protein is CASSLSGVFYEQYF.